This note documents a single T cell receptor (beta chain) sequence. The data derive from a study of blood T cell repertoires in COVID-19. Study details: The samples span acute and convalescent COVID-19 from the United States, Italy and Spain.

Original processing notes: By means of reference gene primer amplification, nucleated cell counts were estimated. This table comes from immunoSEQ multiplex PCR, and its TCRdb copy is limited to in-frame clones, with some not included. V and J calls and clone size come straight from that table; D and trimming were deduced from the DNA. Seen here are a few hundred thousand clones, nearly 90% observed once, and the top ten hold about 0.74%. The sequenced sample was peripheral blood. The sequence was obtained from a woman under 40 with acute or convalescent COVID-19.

The CDR3 region has the DNA TGTGCCAGCTCACCAGACACATTCTCCTACGAGCAGTACTTC. Encoded protein: CASSPDTFSYEQYF. This chain connects TRBV18 to TRBJ2-7; unclear D gene. The CDR3 loop spans 14 amino acids. V lost 2 bases and J lost 0, with 8 bases in between. Germline lookup yields CDR1 KGHSH and CDR2 LQKENI.